These 27 T cell receptor beta chains were all obtained from the same sample, sequenced in a study of human T cells and chemical hapten exposure. Time point meaning: pre-sensitization, week 0. Treatment reported: therapeutic diphenylcyclopropenone sensitization with weekly scalp DPC. TCRdb reprocessed the RACE reads with MiXCR, giving one entry per CDR3 protein. Of approximately 50,000 distinct CDR3 sequences in the sample, 10% to 12% are singletons; the top ten hold approximately 3.9%. The sample consisted of whole blood, taken in connection with sensitization to the hapten diphenylcyclopropenone (DPC). The receptors derive from a woman in her 40s with alopecia areata. Some clones in this sample may be carry-over from other donors' samples.

With regard to this clonotype: A much larger clone differs from this one at a single base, so this may be a read error. This rearrangement joins TRBV30 to TRBJ1-6; TRBD1 is a possible D gene (5 bases). The germline V and J ends were trimmed by 2 bases and 8 bases, with 16 bases remaining between them. Germline V lookup: CDR1 GTSNPN, CDR2 SVGIG (reference sequence). The CDR3 has 15 amino acids. The CDR3 is CAWSTGPREDSPLHF. The CDR3 DNA reads TGTGCCTGGAGTACGGGACCCCGGGAGGATTCACCCCTCCACTTT.

This chain joins TRBV28 and TRBJ1-2; D is possibly TRBD1 (5 bases). Germline V gene data show CDR1 as MDHEN and CDR2 as SYDVKM. V was trimmed by 7 bases and J by 5 bases, leaving 11 bases between them. The CDR3 is made up of 12 amino acids. The CDR3 loop is CASTWGSYGYTF. CDR3 nucleotides: TGTGCCAGCACCTGGGGGTCGTATGGCTACACCTTC.

This clonotype has at least ten counts. The CDR3 region is CASADMSSGANVLTF. The CDR3 DNA is TGTGCCAGCGCAGACATGAGCTCTGGGGCCAACGTCCTGACTTTC. This chain connects TRBV6-4 to TRBJ2-6; D call uncertain. The length of the CDR3 is 15 residues. Deletions cut 8 bases from V and 0 bases from J, with 11 bases between. Per the germline V gene, CDR1 is MRHNA and CDR2 is SNTAGT.

This clonotype was observed many times. The chain recombines TRBV4-3 with TRBJ1-5; D gene uncertain. CDR3 size: 13 residues. V was cut by 0 bases and J by 6 bases, with 6 bases left in between. The germline CDR1 and CDR2 sequences are LGHNA and YSLEER. CDR3 in amino acids: CASSQDLVQPQHF. The CDR3 DNA reads TGCGCCAGCAGCCAAGATTTGGTTCAGCCCCAGCATTTT.

This clonotype has at least ten counts. V gene TRBV18 combines with J gene TRBJ1-1; TRBD1 matches at 9 bases. The CDR3 is 16 amino acids. The V gene end was trimmed by 5 bases and the J gene end by 1 base; junction bases not matched to a gene: 8. The germline CDR1 and CDR2 sequences are KGHSH and LQKENI. CDR3 sequence reads: CASSSGTGLGNTEAFF. DNA for the CDR3: TGTGCCAGCTCATCCGGGACAGGGCTGGGGAACACTGAAGCTTTCTTT.

This clonotype occurred a few times. The chain employs TRBV20-1 and TRBJ2-2; TRBD2 matches at 7 bases. V was pared by 4 bases and J by 1 base, with 9 bases of the junction left unmatched. The CDR3 is 16 amino acids. CDR1 is DFQATT, CDR2 SNEGSKA, per germline (reference sequence). The CDR3 sequence is CSAMPPQRENTGELFF. The CDR3 nucleotides read TGCAGTGCTATGCCCCCGCAGCGGGAGAACACCGGGGAGCTGTTTTTT.

There are a few counts of this clonotype. This chain joins TRBV27 and TRBJ2-3; 11 bases are a match to TRBD2. V lost 5 bases to trimming and J lost 3 bases; unmatched junction nucleotides: 1. Germline-derived CDR1 and CDR2 are MNHEY and SMNVEV (reference sequence). CDR3 size: 14 residues. The CDR3 DNA reads as TGTGCCAGCAGTACTAGCGGGAGAACAGATACGCAGTATTTT. Translated, it gives CASSTSGRTDTQYF.

The table lists this clonotype with many counts. This chain links TRBV27 with TRBJ1-6; D call uncertain. CDR3 length: 15 residues. Germline V gives CDR1 MNHEY, CDR2 SMNVEV (reference sequence). Trimming shortened V by 2 bases and J by 0 bases, and 5 bases separated the two germline ends. The CDR3: CASSLSSSYNSPLHF. The CDR3 nucleotides read TGTGCCAGCAGTTTAAGTAGCTCCTATAATTCACCCCTCCACTTT.

The chain carries TRBV12-3 or TRBV12-4 and TRBJ1-3; 8 nucleotides agree with TRBD1. J lost 7 bases, V lost 4 bases, and 3 bases had no gene match. The CDR3 runs to 13 residues. The CDR3 sequence: CASSSDRVNTIYF. The CDR3 bases are TGTGCCAGCAGTTCGGACAGGGTTAACACCATATATTTT.

This clonotype was seen ten or more times. The chain joins TRBV5-1 to TRBJ2-2; either TRBD1 or TRBD2 may fit D (5 bases each). Trimming took 1 base from V and 2 from J, leaving 9 bases between them. CDR1 is SGHRS, CDR2 YFSETQ, per germline. CDR3 length equals 15 residues. The CDR3 spells CASSLSGANTGELFF. The CDR3 DNA is TGCGCCAGCAGCTTGTCCGGGGCAAACACCGGGGAGCTGTTTTTT.

The chain links TRBV7-9 to TRBJ1-2; D unclear. Germline V gives CDR1 SEHNR, CDR2 FQNEAQ (reference sequence). The V end was cut by 2 bases, the J end by 2 bases, with 3 bases between. The CDR3 has 12 residues. The CDR3 is CASSLRNYGYTF. CDR3 sequence (DNA): TGTGCCAGCAGCTTACGGAACTATGGCTACACCTTC.

This sequence joins TRBV6-1 and TRBJ1-5; the match to TRBD1 covers 8 bases. The CDR3 has 15 residues. Germline CDR1 reads MNHNS; CDR2 reads SASEGT. The V segment lost 4 bases and the J segment 5 bases; nucleotides outside the gene matches: 7. The CDR3 sequence: CASSGPRTGYQPQHF. The CDR3 DNA reads as TGTGCCAGCAGTGGCCCGAGGACAGGGTATCAGCCCCAGCATTTT.

This clonotype was seen ten or more times. This chain joins TRBV10-3 and TRBJ2-1; 7 bases are shared with TRBD2. Per germline, CDR1 ENHRY and CDR2 SYGVKD. CDR3 length: 14 amino acids. Losses at the gene ends were 6 bases for V and 3 bases for J; bases not matched to a gene: 5. CDR3 DNA: TGTGCCATCAGAAGACTAGCAGACTACAATGAGCAGTTCTTC. It encodes CAIRRLADYNEQFF.

This clonotype has ten or more counts. The chain recombines TRBV15 with TRBJ2-7; D uncertain. CDR1 and CDR2 (germline): LNHNV, YYDKDF (reference sequence). The V gene lost 0 bases and the J gene lost 7 bases, with 10 bases spanning the gap. CDR3 size: 13 residues. Written as DNA, the CDR3 is TGTGCCACCAGCAGAGAGCCGACTCGGGAGCAGTACTTC. It translates to CATSREPTREQYF.

This clonotype was picked up a small number of times. The chain couples TRBV20-1 to TRBJ2-1; the D gene could be TRBD1 or TRBD2 (7 bases each). The CDR3 has 13 residues. Germline-derived CDR1 and CDR2 are DFQATT and SNEGSKA (reference sequence). The ends were cut back, 6 bases at V and 9 bases at J, with 18 bases in the middle. CDR3 region: CSALTGRAGEQFF. CDR3 nucleotide sequence: TGCAGTGCCCTGACAGGGAGGGCCGGTGAGCAGTTCTTC.

V gene TRBV6-5 combines with J gene TRBJ1-2; no clear D. Germline CDR1 reads MNHEY; CDR2 reads SVGAGI. V lost 8 bases and J 4 bases, leaving 11 bases between the germline ends. The CDR3 length is 12 residues. The CDR3 loop is CASRFGPYGYTF. The CDR3, as DNA: TGTGCCAGCCGCTTCGGTCCCTATGGCTACACCTTC.

Only a few counts were recorded for this clonotype. V and J are TRBV6-6 and TRBJ2-1; the match to TRBD1 covers 8 bases. The CDR3 covers 14 residues. CDR1 and CDR2 from the germline V gene are MNHNY and SVGAGI (reference sequence). J gave up 10 bases and V 3 bases, and 8 bases lay outside the gene matches. CDR3 DNA sequence: TGTGCCAGCAGTTATGGGACAGGCTTCGGCGAGCAGTTCTTC. This sequence encodes CASSYGTGFGEQFF.

In this sample, this clonotype turned up a few times. V gene TRBV30 combines with J gene TRBJ1-5, with TRBD1 identical over 7 bases. The V segment lost 7 bases and the J segment 1 base; nucleotides outside the gene matches: 4. The CDR3 spans 13 residues. CDR1 GTSNPN and CDR2 SVGIG come from the germline V gene (reference sequence). The CDR3 bases are TGTGCCTCTCAGGGGGGGAGCAATCAGCCCCAGCATTTT. Its translation is CASQGGSNQPQHF. The full variable domain, rest sourced from reference TRBV30 and TRBJ1-5, is SQTIHQWPATLVQPVGSPLSLECTVEGTSNPNLYWYRQAAGRGLQLLFYSVGIGQISSEVPQNLSASRPQDRQFILSSKKLLLSDSGFYLCASQGGSNQPQHFGDGTRLSIL.

This clonotype was counted at least ten times. The chain employs TRBV29-1 and TRBJ2-1; a weak D match, TRBD2 (6 bases). Trimming removed 6 bases from V and 11 bases from J, with 23 bases in between. CDR1 and CDR2 (germline): SQVTM, ANQGSEA. The CDR3 totals 14 residues. The CDR3 protein is CSVKSPSARGKQFF. For the CDR3, the DNA is TGCAGCGTGAAATCGCCCTCAGCGCGGGGAAAGCAGTTCTTC.

This clonotype was counted at least ten times. The chain employs TRBV7-2 and TRBJ1-3; D unclear. V lost 1 base, J lost 4 bases, and 11 bases lay in between. The CDR3 has 15 residues. Germline V gene data show CDR1 as SGHTA and CDR2 as FQGNSA. The CDR3 region is CASSLEALSGNTIYF. CDR3 bases: TGTGCCAGCAGCTTAGAAGCCCTCTCCGGAAACACCATATATTTT. Complete variable domain (other parts from reference TRBV7-2 and TRBJ1-3): GAGVSQSPSNKVTEKGKDVELRCDPISGHTALYWYRQSLGQGLEFLIYFQGNSAPDKSGLPSDRFSAERTGGSVSTLTIQRTQQEDSAVYLCASSLEALSGNTIYFGEGSWLTVV.

At least ten counts were recorded for this clonotype. The rearrangement joins TRBV5-5 to TRBJ2-7; either TRBD1 or TRBD2 may supply D (5 bases each). This CDR3 has 15 amino acids. V was cut by 0 bases and J by 5 bases, with 15 bases left in between. Germline CDR1 SGHKS, CDR2 YYEKEE (reference sequence). The CDR3 DNA is TGTGCCAGCAGCTTGGCGGGACGGCCTGTGGACGAGCAGTACTTC. The encoded protein is CASSLAGRPVDEQYF. Based on the CDR3 plus reference TRBV5-5 and TRBJ2-7, the full variable domain is DAGVTQSPTHLIKTRGQQVTLRCSPISGHKSVSWYQQVLGQGPQFIFQYYEKEERGRGNFPDRFSARQFPNYSSELNVNALLLGDSALYLCASSLAGRPVDEQYFGPGTRLTVT.

This clonotype was seen at least ten times. The V call is TRBV10-3, the J call TRBJ2-1; 12 bases agree with TRBD2. CDR1 and CDR2 (germline): ENHRY, SYGVKD. This CDR3 is 15 amino acids long. Unmatched junction bases numbered 6, after V lost 6 bases and J lost 6 bases. The DNA for the CDR3 is TGTGCCATCAGCTGGACTAGCGGGGACGGCAATGAGCAGTTCTTC. It is translated as CAISWTSGDGNEQFF.

This clonotype was found many times. This chain joins TRBV30 and TRBJ1-5, with D possibly matching TRBD1 (5 bases). Germline V lookup: CDR1 GTSNPN, CDR2 SVGIG (reference sequence). V was clipped by 2 bases and J by 0 bases, with 11 bases between them. This CDR3 is built from 15 residues. The DNA for the CDR3 is TGTGCCTGGAGTCCTCCGGGGGTTAGCAATCAGCCCCAGCATTTT. The encoded protein is CAWSPPGVSNQPQHF.

The genes are TRBV20-1 and TRBJ1-4; D unclear. The length of the CDR3 is 14 residues. V lost 3 bases and J 5 bases, leaving 13 bases between the germline ends. The germline CDR1 and CDR2 sequences are DFQATT and SNEGSKA (reference sequence). CDR3 nucleotides: TGCAGTGCTAGTGAGACACCCTCCAATGAAAAACTGTTTTTT. Translated, it gives CSASETPSNEKLFF.

The sample holds many counts of this clonotype. V is TRBV2 and J is TRBJ1-5; D not resolved. V lost 7 bases and J 2 bases, leaving 9 bases between the germline ends. CDR3 length: 13 amino acids. Germline V gene lookup returns CDR1 SNHLY and CDR2 FYNNEI. The CDR3, as DNA: TGTGCCAGCAATTTTAACGGCAATCAGCCCCAGCATTTT. It is translated as CASNFNGNQPQHF.

This clonotype came up many times. The chain couples TRBV7-2 to TRBJ2-3; 8 bases fit TRBD2. Trimming at V came to 1 base and at J to 2 bases, leaving 8 bases not matched to a gene. Germline loops: CDR1 SGHTA, CDR2 FQGNSA. The CDR3 sequence is 17 residues long. Written as DNA, the CDR3 is TGTGCCAGCAGCTTAGGGGCGGGGGGCCCGGCCACAGATACGCAGTATTTT. Encoded protein: CASSLGAGGPATDTQYF.

There are many counts of this clonotype. This chain links TRBV29-1 with TRBJ1-3; 11 nucleotides line up with TRBD1. CDR3 size: 17 residues. Germline trimming cut 7 bases from V and 3 bases from J; bases unmatched to any gene: 14. The germline V gene has CDR1 SQVTM and CDR2 ANQGSEA. For the CDR3, the DNA is TGCAGCGCAGAAGGGCCGGACAGGGGGCATTATGGAAACACCATATATTTT. This sequence encodes CSAEGPDRGHYGNTIYF. The full variable domain, completed using reference TRBV29-1 and TRBJ1-3, is SAVISQKPSRDICQRGTSLTIQCQVDSQVTMMFWYRQQPGQSLTLIATANQGSEATYESGFVIDKFPISRPNLTFSTLTVSNMSPEDSSIYLCSAEGPDRGHYGNTIYFGEGSWLTVV.